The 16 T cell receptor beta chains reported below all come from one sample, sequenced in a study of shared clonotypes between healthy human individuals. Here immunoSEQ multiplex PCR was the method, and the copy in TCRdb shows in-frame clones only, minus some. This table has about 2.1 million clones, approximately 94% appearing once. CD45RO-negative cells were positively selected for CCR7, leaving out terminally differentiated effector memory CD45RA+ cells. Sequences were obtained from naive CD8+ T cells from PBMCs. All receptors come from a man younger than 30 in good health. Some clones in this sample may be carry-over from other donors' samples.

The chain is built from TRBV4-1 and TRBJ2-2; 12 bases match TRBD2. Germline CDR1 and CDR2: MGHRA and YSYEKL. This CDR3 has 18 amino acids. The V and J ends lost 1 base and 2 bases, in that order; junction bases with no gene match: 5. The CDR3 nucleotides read TGCGCCAGCAGCCAAGGCCTAGCGGGAGGGATCAACACCGGGGAGCTGTTTTTT. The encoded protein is CASSQGLAGGINTGELFF.

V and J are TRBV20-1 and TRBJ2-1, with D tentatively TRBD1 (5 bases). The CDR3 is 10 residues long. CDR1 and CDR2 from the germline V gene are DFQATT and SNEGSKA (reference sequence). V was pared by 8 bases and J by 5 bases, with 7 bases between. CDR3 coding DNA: TGCAGTATGGGGCACAATGAGCAGTTCTTC. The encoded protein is CSMGHNEQFF.

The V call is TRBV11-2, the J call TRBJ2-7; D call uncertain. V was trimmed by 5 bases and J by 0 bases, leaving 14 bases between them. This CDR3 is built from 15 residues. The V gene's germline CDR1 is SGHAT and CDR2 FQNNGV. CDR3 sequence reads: CASSPAPGDSYEQYF. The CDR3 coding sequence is TGTGCCAGCAGCCCCGCCCCTGGCGACTCCTACGAGCAGTACTTC.

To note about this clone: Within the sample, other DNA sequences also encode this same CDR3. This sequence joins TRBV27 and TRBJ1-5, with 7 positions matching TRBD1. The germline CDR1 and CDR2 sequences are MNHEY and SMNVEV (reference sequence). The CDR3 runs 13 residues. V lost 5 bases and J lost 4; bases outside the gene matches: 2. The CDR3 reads CASSLDRNQPQHF. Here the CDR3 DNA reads TGTGCCAGCAGTCTGGACAGGAATCAGCCCCAGCATTTT.

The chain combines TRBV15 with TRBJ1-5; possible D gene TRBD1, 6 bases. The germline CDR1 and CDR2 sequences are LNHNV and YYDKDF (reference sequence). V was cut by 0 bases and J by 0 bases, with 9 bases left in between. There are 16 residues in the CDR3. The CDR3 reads CATSRDGQYSNQPQHF. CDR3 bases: TGTGCCACCAGCAGAGATGGACAGTATAGCAATCAGCCCCAGCATTTT.

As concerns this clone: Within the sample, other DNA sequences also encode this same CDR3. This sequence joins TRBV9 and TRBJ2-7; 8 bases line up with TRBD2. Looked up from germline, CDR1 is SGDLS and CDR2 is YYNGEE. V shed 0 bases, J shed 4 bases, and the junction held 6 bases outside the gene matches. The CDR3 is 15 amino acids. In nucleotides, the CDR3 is TGTGCCAGCAGCGTAGGAGGTAGCGGGGTATACGAGCAGTACTTC. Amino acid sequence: CASSVGGSGVYEQYF.

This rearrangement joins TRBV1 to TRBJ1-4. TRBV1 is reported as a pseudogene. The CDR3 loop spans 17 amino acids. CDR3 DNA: TGCACCAGCAGCCAAGATAAAGGGCCGAGGACGCCTGAAAAACTGTTTTTT. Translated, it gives CTSSQDKGPRTPEKLFF.

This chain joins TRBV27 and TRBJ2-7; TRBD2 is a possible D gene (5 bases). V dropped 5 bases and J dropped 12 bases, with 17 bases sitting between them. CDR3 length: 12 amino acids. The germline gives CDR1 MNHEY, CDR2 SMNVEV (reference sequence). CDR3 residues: CASSPGSTERYF. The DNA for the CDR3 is TGTGCCAGCAGTCCTGGGAGCACCGAACGGTACTTC.

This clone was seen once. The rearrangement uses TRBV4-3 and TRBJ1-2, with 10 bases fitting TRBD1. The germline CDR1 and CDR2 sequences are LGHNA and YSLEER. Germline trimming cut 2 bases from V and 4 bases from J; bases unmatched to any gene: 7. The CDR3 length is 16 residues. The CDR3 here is CASSQLETGGSYGYTF. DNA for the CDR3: TGCGCCAGCAGCCAACTCGAGACAGGGGGCAGCTATGGCTACACCTTC.

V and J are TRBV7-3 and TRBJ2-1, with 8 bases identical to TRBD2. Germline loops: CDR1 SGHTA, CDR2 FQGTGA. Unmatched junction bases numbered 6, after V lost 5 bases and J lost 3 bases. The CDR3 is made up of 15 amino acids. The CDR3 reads CASSPTSGLYNEQFF. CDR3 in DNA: TGTGCCAGCAGCCCTACTAGCGGCCTCTACAATGAGCAGTTCTTC.

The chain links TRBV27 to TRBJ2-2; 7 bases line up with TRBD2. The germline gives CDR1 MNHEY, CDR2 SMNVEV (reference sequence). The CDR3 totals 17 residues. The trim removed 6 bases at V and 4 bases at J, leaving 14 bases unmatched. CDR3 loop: CASSFLPGGVGTGELFF. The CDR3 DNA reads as TGTGCCAGCAGCTTTCTCCCGGGGGGAGTGGGCACCGGGGAGCTGTTTTTT.

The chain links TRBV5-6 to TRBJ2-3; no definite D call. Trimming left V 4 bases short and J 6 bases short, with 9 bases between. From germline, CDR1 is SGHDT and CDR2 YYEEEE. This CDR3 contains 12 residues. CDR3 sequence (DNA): TGTGCCAGCAGCCGGGCGAGGGATACGCAGTATTTT. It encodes CASSRARDTQYF. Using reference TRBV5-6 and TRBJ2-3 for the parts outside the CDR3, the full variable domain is DAGVTQSPTHLIKTRGQQVTLRCSPKSGHDTVSWYQQALGQGPQFIFQYYEEEERQRGNFPDRFSGHQFPNYSSELNVNALLLGDSALYLCASSRARDTQYFGPGTRLTVL.

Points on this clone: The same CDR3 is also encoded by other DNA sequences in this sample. As DNA, the CDR3 is TGTGCCAGCAGTTATAGGAATAGCAATCAGCCCCAGCATTTT. As protein: CASSYRNSNQPQHF. The genes are TRBV6-5 and TRBJ1-5; no clear D. The CDR3 length is 14 residues. V was trimmed by 3 bases and J by 0 bases, leaving 6 bases between them. The germline CDR1 and CDR2 sequences are MNHEY and SVGAGI.

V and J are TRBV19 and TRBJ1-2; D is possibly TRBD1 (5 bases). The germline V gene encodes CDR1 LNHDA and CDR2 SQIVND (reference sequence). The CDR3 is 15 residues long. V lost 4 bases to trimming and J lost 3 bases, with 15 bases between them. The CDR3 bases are TGTGCCAGTAGTACTCGGGACGGAGTTTACTATGGCTACACCTTC. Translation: CASSTRDGVYYGYTF.

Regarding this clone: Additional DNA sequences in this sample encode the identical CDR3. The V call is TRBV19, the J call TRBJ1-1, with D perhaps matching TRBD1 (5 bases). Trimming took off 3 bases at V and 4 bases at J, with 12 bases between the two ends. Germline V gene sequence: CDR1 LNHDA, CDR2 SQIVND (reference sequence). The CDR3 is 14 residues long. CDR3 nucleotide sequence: TGTGCCAGTAGTATTCGGGGGGAAGGCACTGAAGCTTTCTTT. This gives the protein CASSIRGEGTEAFF.

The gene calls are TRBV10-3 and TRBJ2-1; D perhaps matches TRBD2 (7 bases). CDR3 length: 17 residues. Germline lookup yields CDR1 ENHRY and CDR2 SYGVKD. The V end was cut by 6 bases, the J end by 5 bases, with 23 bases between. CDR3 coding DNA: TGTGCCATCAGCCTCGAAAGAGGGGGGCGGGAGCACAATGAGCAGTTCTTC. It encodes CAISLERGGREHNEQFF.